Below are 12 T cell receptor beta chains sequenced from a single sample in a study of T cells after yellow fever vaccination. TCRdb fed the 5' RACE reads into MiXCR, producing one record per CDR3 protein. The profile shows 500,000 to 650,000 distinct CDR3 sequences, around a sixth of them singletons. The sequencing here drew on PBMCs, taken 5 to 6 days after the first yellow fever vaccination. The receptor source for this set is a man between 18 and 29 years old who received the YFV17D yellow fever vaccine.

The chain uses TRBV7-2 and TRBJ2-5, with 8 nucleotides matching TRBD2. CDR1 is SGHTA, CDR2 FQGNSA, per germline. After removal of 1 base from V and 4 bases from J, the junction contained 5 bases not matched to a gene. This CDR3 comprises 15 residues. The CDR3 region has the DNA TGTGCCAGCAGCTTAGAGCGGGGGCTTATAGAGACCCAGTACTTC. Translating gives CASSLERGLIETQYF. Filled out from reference TRBV7-2 and TRBJ2-5, the complete variable domain reads GAGVSQSPSNKVTEKGKDVELRCDPISGHTALYWYRQSLGQGLEFLIYFQGNSAPDKSGLPSDRFSAERTGGSVSTLTIQRTQQEDSAVYLCASSLERGLIETQYFGPGTRLLVL.

The chain is built from TRBV25-1 and TRBJ1-2, with TRBD1 matching 7 bases. The CDR3 has 13 amino acids. Trimming at V came to 5 bases and at J to 8 bases, leaving 8 bases not matched to a gene. Germline lookup yields CDR1 MGHDK and CDR2 SYGVNS. The CDR3 region is CASSTGQAYGYTF. CDR3 coding DNA: TGTGCCAGCAGTACTGGACAGGCCTACGGCTACACCTTC.

The chain joins TRBV29-1 to TRBJ2-7; D is undetermined. This CDR3 region has 13 residues. V was cut by 1 base and J by 3 bases, with 10 bases left in between. Germline values: CDR1 SQVTM, CDR2 ANQGSEA. CDR3: CSVEAGMGYEQYF. The CDR3 nucleotides read TGCAGCGTTGAAGCAGGCATGGGCTACGAGCAGTACTTC.

V usage is TRBV7-3 and J usage is TRBJ1-1; TRBD1 might be the D (5 bases). CDR1 and CDR2 from the germline V gene are SGHTA and FQGTGA. The CDR3 is made up of 18 amino acids. Trimming removed 11 bases from V and 0 bases from J, with 28 bases in between. CDR3 coding DNA: TGTGCCTTCTGTCCCCAGGGTTTAGGGTTCCTGGTGAACACTGAAGCTTTCTTT. It encodes CAFCPQGLGFLVNTEAFF.

In DNA, the CDR3 is TGTGCCAGCACCCCTCCGGGCGAAGGGGCCAATGAGCAGTTCTTC. Amino acids: CASTPPGEGANEQFF. The chain joins TRBV7-6 to TRBJ2-1; a possible D gene is TRBD1 (5 bases). The CDR3 covers 15 residues. Per the germline V gene, CDR1 is SGHVS and CDR2 is FNYEAQ. V lost 7 bases and J 6 bases, leaving 19 bases between the germline ends.

This clonotype appeared a few times. The rearrangement links TRBV6-1 to TRBJ2-6; 13 bases match TRBD2. V gave up 5 bases and J gave up 1 base; unmatched junction bases: 2. This CDR3 comprises 17 residues. Germline assignment: CDR1 MNHNS and CDR2 SASEGT. The CDR3 DNA follows: TGTGCCAGCAGTCTGACTAGCGGGAGGTCTGGGGCCAACGTCCTGACTTTC. This translates into CASSLTSGRSGANVLTF.

There are a few counts of this clonotype. The J gene is TRBJ2-5, the V gene TRBV29-1; D uncertain. Trimming left V 7 bases short and J 5 bases short, with 11 bases between. The CDR3 has 11 amino acids. Looked up from germline, CDR1 is SQVTM and CDR2 is ANQGSEA. The CDR3 loop reads CSGGVEETQYF. The CDR3 DNA reads TGCAGCGGAGGTGTCGAGGAGACCCAGTACTTC. Combining the CDR3 with reference TRBV29-1 and TRBJ2-5 gives the whole variable domain SAVISQKPSRDICQRGTSLTIQCQVDSQVTMMFWYRQQPGQSLTLIATANQGSEATYESGFVIDKFPISRPNLTFSTLTVSNMSPEDSSIYLCSGGVEETQYFGPGTRLLVL.

The CDR3: CASSQGGQTYGYTF. In DNA form, the CDR3 reads TGCGCCAGCAGCCAAGGGGGCCAGACCTATGGCTACACCTTC. The chain is built from TRBV4-1 and TRBJ1-2; D might be TRBD1 (5 bases). Germline CDR1 reads MGHRA; CDR2 reads YSYEKL. Trimming removed 1 base from V and 4 bases from J, with 10 bases in between. The CDR3 spans 14 residues.

The V call is TRBV6-1, the J call TRBJ1-2, with D hard to call. CDR3 length: 16 residues. Trimming stripped 0 bases from V and 1 base from J, with 12 bases between. Germline V CDR1 and CDR2: MNHNS, SASEGT. This CDR3 reads CASSEAGGERNYGYTF. In DNA, the CDR3 is TGTGCCAGCAGTGAAGCGGGCGGGGAACGTAACTATGGCTACACCTTC.

This clonotype was detected a few times. V gene TRBV4-1 combines with J gene TRBJ1-2; TRBD1 agrees at 7 bases. The CDR3 contains 15 residues. V was clipped by 0 bases and J by 2 bases; unmatched bases: 3. Germline assignment: CDR1 MGHRA and CDR2 YSYEKL. CDR3 coding DNA: TGCGCCAGCAGCCAAGAGAAGACAGGGAACTATGGCTACACCTTC. This sequence encodes CASSQEKTGNYGYTF.

The rearrangement links TRBV12-3 or TRBV12-4 to TRBJ1-1; D is unresolved. This CDR3 region has 12 residues. The V and J ends lost 6 bases and 5 bases respectively, with 10 bases between them. CDR3 DNA sequence: TGTGCCAGCAGCTACGTGCAAACTGAAGCTTTCTTT. This translates into CASSYVQTEAFF.

This clonotype appeared a few times. This chain connects TRBV15 to TRBJ2-1; 7 bases map to TRBD2. The CDR3 covers 13 residues. In germline, CDR1 is LNHNV, CDR2 YYDKDF (reference sequence). V trimming: 8 bases; J trimming: 4 bases; junction bases outside the gene matches: 5. The CDR3 here is CATQNSGYNEQFF. The CDR3 nucleotides are TGTGCCACCCAAAATAGCGGGTACAATGAGCAGTTCTTC.